Below, 24 T cell receptor beta chains from the same sample are listed, as sequenced in a study of shared clonotypes between healthy human individuals. The data were produced by immunoSEQ multiplex PCR, yet TCRdb's version contains in-frame clones alone and is incomplete. The data contain 1 million to 1.2 million clones, 60% to 80% of them singletons. The sequenced material came from memory CD4+ T cells from PBMCs. The subset: CD45RA-negative fraction. Receptors were obtained from a man younger than 35 in good health. Some clones in this sample may be carry-over from other donors' samples.

As concerns this clone: Other DNA sequences within the sample encode an identical CDR3. The chain employs TRBV2 and TRBJ1-5, with D hard to call. This CDR3 is built from 13 residues. V dropped 3 bases and J dropped 7 bases, with 10 bases sitting between them. Germline CDR1 is SNHLY and CDR2 is FYNNEI. This CDR3 is CASSDVGNQPQHF. Written as DNA, the CDR3 is TGTGCCAGCAGTGATGTAGGAAACCAGCCCCAGCATTTT. The whole variable domain, remainder taken from reference TRBV2 and TRBJ1-5, is EPEVTQTPSHQVTQMGQEVILRCVPISNHLYFYWYRQILGQKVEFLVSFYNNEISEKSEIFDDQFSVERPDGSNFTLKIRSTKLEDSAMYFCASSDVGNQPQHFGDGTRLSIL.

The gene calls are TRBV18 and TRBJ2-5, with a weak D call TRBD2 (6 bases). This CDR3 has 12 residues. Deletions cut 0 bases from V and 7 bases from J, with 6 bases between. Germline V gene sequence: CDR1 KGHSH, CDR2 LQKENI. The CDR3 DNA sequence: TGTGCCAGCTCACCACCCGGGGGGACCCAGTACTTC. Translation gives CASSPPGGTQYF.

A single count supports this clone. The chain has TRBV5-1 and TRBJ2-5; 8 positions agree with TRBD1. The CDR3 consists of 13 residues. The V gene's germline CDR1 is SGHRS and CDR2 YFSETQ. With 3 bases clipped from V and 5 bases from J, the junction kept 3 bases outside the gene matches. This CDR3 is CASSWTGRETQYF. The CDR3 DNA is TGCGCCAGCAGCTGGACAGGGAGGGAGACCCAGTACTTC.

This sequence joins TRBV5-1 and TRBJ2-1; D gene ambiguous. The V gene's germline CDR1 is SGHRS and CDR2 YFSETQ. V gave up 2 bases and J gave up 10 bases, with 7 bases separating them. The CDR3 has 11 residues. As DNA, the CDR3 is TGCGCCAGCAGCTTTAGTAGGGAGCAGTTCTTC. Translated, it gives CASSFSREQFF.

V and J are TRBV13 and TRBJ2-3; possibly TRBD1 or TRBD2 for D (5 bases each). Germline V gene sequence: CDR1 PRHDT, CDR2 FYEKMQ (reference sequence). The germline V and J ends were trimmed by 4 bases and 3 bases, with 23 bases remaining between them. This CDR3 comprises 18 residues. The CDR3 spells CASSSSGKRQGRTDTQYF. The CDR3 DNA reads as TGTGCCAGCAGCTCCTCGGGGAAAAGGCAGGGTAGGACAGATACGCAGTATTTT.

This clone was seen repeatedly, ten times or more. V is TRBV20-1 and J is TRBJ1-1; D is ambiguous. The CDR3 loop spans 10 amino acids. Germline-derived CDR1 and CDR2 are DFQATT and SNEGSKA (reference sequence). The V gene lost 4 bases and the J gene lost 7 bases, with 7 bases spanning the gap. The CDR3 DNA reads as TGCAGTGCTACCCGGGGTGAAGCTTTCTTT. Translating it yields CSATRGEAFF.

The chain employs TRBV6-6 and TRBJ1-4; 8 bases agree with TRBD1. The germline gives CDR1 MNHNY, CDR2 SVGAGI (reference sequence). Germline trimming cut 2 bases from V and 8 bases from J; bases unmatched to any gene: 7. This CDR3 comprises 15 residues. This CDR3 reads CASSYRGQGGEKLFF. The CDR3 coding sequence is TGTGCCAGCAGTTACCGAGGACAGGGAGGAGAAAAACTGTTTTTT.

The chain recombines TRBV28 with TRBJ2-7; TRBD1 aligns across 9 bases. The ends lost 7 bases at V and 2 bases at J; junction bases unmatched: 9. This CDR3 contains 15 residues. Germline V lookup: CDR1 MDHEN, CDR2 SYDVKM. CDR3 amino acids: CASTPPRDRAYEQYF. The CDR3 coding sequence is TGTGCCAGCACCCCACCCCGGGACAGGGCCTACGAGCAGTACTTC.

This rearrangement joins TRBV6-1 to TRBJ1-5, with unresolved D. CDR1 and CDR2 (germline): MNHNS, SASEGT. The CDR3 spans 16 residues. Trimming shortened V by 6 bases and J by 10 bases, and 25 bases separated the two germline ends. Here the CDR3 DNA reads TGTGCCAGCAGGGAACAACCAGACGGACCCAATTTTCCCCAGCATTTT. Translated: CASREQPDGPNFPQHF.

The rearrangement uses TRBV11-2 and TRBJ1-3, with D hard to call. V was shortened by 6 bases and J by 0 bases, with 15 bases between the two germline ends. CDR3 size: 16 residues. Germline lookup yields CDR1 SGHAT and CDR2 FQNNGV. The CDR3 protein is CASSLLRAISGNTIYF. The CDR3 region has the DNA TGTGCCAGCAGTCTCCTCCGGGCCATCTCTGGAAACACCATATATTTT.

This rearrangement joins TRBV5-4 to TRBJ2-7; 7 positions match TRBD1. The V gene's germline CDR1 is SGHNT and CDR2 YYREEE (reference sequence). J was trimmed by 1 base and V by 3 bases; bases with no gene match: 10. The CDR3 has 16 residues. CDR3 loop: CASSSTGPLSSYEQYF. The CDR3 DNA sequence: TGTGCCAGCAGCTCGACAGGGCCCCTTTCTTCCTACGAGCAGTACTTC.

V gene TRBV28 combines with J gene TRBJ2-4; a possible D gene is TRBD1 (6 bases). Germline CDR1 reads MDHEN; CDR2 reads SYDVKM. This CDR3 is 16 amino acids long. The V and J ends lost 2 bases and 3 bases respectively, with 14 bases between them. CDR3 amino acids: CASSLQGGVGKNIQYF. The CDR3 DNA follows: TGTGCCAGCAGTTTACAAGGGGGAGTAGGCAAAAACATTCAGTACTTC.

The chain couples TRBV11-1 to TRBJ2-7; 7 bases fit TRBD2. This CDR3 is built from 15 residues. Trimming cost V 5 bases and J 5 bases; bases outside gene matches: 12. The germline V gene encodes CDR1 SGHAT and CDR2 FQDESV (reference sequence). CDR3 residues: CASSAPSLGGDEQYF. The CDR3 DNA reads TGTGCCAGCAGCGCCCCATCTTTGGGAGGGGACGAGCAGTACTTC.

The rearrangement joins TRBV9 to TRBJ2-3, with TRBD2 as a possible D gene (6 bases). V was clipped by 0 bases and J by 4 bases, with 15 bases between them. Germline CDR1 is SGDLS and CDR2 is YYNGEE. This CDR3 has 16 amino acids. Here the CDR3 reads CASSVVGTSSPDTQYF. The CDR3 bases are TGTGCCAGCAGCGTAGTGGGAACTAGCTCCCCAGATACGCAGTATTTT.

This clone has only a few counts. The CDR3 loop reads CASSRPAGAWGTDTQYF. In nucleotides, the CDR3 is TGTGCCAGCAGCAGACCAGCGGGAGCATGGGGAACAGATACGCAGTATTTT. The chain couples TRBV5-6 to TRBJ2-3; 8 bases agree with TRBD2. Germline-derived CDR1 and CDR2 are SGHDT and YYEEEE. V gave up 4 bases and J gave up 3 bases; unmatched junction bases: 13. There are 17 residues in the CDR3.

The rearrangement links TRBV18 to TRBJ2-7; 10 bases align to TRBD2. The trim removed 1 base at V and 3 bases at J, leaving 12 bases unmatched. The CDR3 spans 18 residues. Germline V gene sequence: CDR1 KGHSH, CDR2 LQKENI. The CDR3 DNA sequence: TGTGCCAGCTCACCACGTAGCCTAGCGGGAGTCGGGGACTACGAGCAGTACTTC. Translated, it gives CASSPRSLAGVGDYEQYF.

V gene TRBV28 combines with J gene TRBJ2-7, with 11 bases fitting TRBD1. Germline trimming cut 3 bases from V and 2 bases from J; bases unmatched to any gene: 6. Germline-derived CDR1 and CDR2 are MDHEN and SYDVKM. The CDR3 has 16 amino acids. The CDR3 DNA follows: TGTGCCAGCAGTTTCTCCGGGACAGGGGGTACCTACGAGCAGTACTTC. Protein: CASSFSGTGGTYEQYF.

The chain couples TRBV6-5 to TRBJ2-7, with a tentative D call TRBD1 (5 bases). From germline, CDR1 is MNHEY and CDR2 SVGAGI. This CDR3 region has 14 residues. Trimming cost V 6 bases and J 2 bases, with 14 bases left between them. CDR3 DNA sequence: TGTGCCAGCAGCCGGAGACAGAGTACCTACGAGCAGTACTTC. This sequence encodes CASSRRQSTYEQYF.

The genes are TRBV19 and TRBJ1-1; D not certain. The CDR3 is 14 amino acids. V lost 3 bases to trimming and J lost 3 bases, with 11 bases between them. The germline V gene encodes CDR1 LNHDA and CDR2 SQIVND (reference sequence). The CDR3 here is CASSISRWDTEAFF. The DNA for the CDR3 is TGTGCCAGTAGTATCAGCCGATGGGACACTGAAGCTTTCTTT.

Turning to this clone: A read error may be the cause here, since a much bigger clone is one base away. The rearrangement uses TRBV7-7 and TRBJ1-2; D not certain. From germline, CDR1 is SSHAT and CDR2 FNYEAQ (reference sequence). The CDR3 is 12 residues long. V was cut by 1 base and J by 4 bases, with 4 bases left in between. The DNA of the CDR3 is TGTGCCAGCAGCTTAGGGGTCTATGGCTACACCTTC. Translating it yields CASSLGVYGYTF.

V usage is TRBV6-5 and J usage is TRBJ2-5; 9 nucleotides match TRBD1. Germline lookup yields CDR1 MNHEY and CDR2 SVGAGI. With V trimmed by 2 bases and J by 3 bases, 4 bases remained unmatched. This CDR3 comprises 15 residues. CDR3 nucleotides: TGTGCCAGCAGTTACCGAAGGGACAGGGAAGAGACCCAGTACTTC. Protein product: CASSYRRDREETQYF.

This clone showed up just a few times. The chain recombines TRBV2 with TRBJ2-7; unclear D gene. Looked up from germline, CDR1 is SNHLY and CDR2 is FYNNEI. Trimming removed 10 bases at V and 3 bases at J, with 10 bases between. This CDR3 is built from 11 residues. The DNA of the CDR3 is TGTGCCACCCAACAAGGCTACGAGCAGTACTTC. It encodes CATQQGYEQYF.

V is TRBV7-9 and J is TRBJ1-2, with a possible D match to TRBD1 (5 bases). V dropped 5 bases and J dropped 5 bases, with 12 bases sitting between them. This CDR3 contains 13 residues. Germline V gives CDR1 SEHNR, CDR2 FQNEAQ (reference sequence). The CDR3 reads CASSNEGPYGYTF. CDR3 DNA sequence: TGTGCCAGCAGCAACGAGGGGCCATATGGCTACACCTTC.

This clone has only a few counts. This chain uses TRBV30 with TRBJ1-5, with a possible D match to TRBD1 (5 bases). The CDR3 length is 14 residues. The V gene lost 2 bases and the J gene lost 3 bases, with 11 bases spanning the gap. Germline V gives CDR1 GTSNPN, CDR2 SVGIG (reference sequence). The CDR3, as DNA: TGTGCCTGGAGTTTCGGGGGTCCCAATCAGCCCCAGCATTTT. This codes for CAWSFGGPNQPQHF.